These T cell receptor beta chains were read from a single sample in a study of cytomegalovirus exposure and HLA in healthy donors. Produced via immunoSEQ multiplex PCR; TCRdb's table is partial and in-frame only. The sample shows some 140,000 clones, 80% of them seen only once. Sequencing was done on a sample of PBMCs. Receptors were obtained from a woman in her thirties or forties in good health and CMV-seropositive. The CDR3 runs from the conserved cysteine through the conserved F or W. Clone size is not always given. Where it is, it says once, few, many or a class for expanded clones.

v_gene	abundance	j_gene	CDR3aa
TRBV30	.	TRBJ2-3	CAYQSLAGADTQYF
TRBV5-1	.	TRBJ1-1	CASSRDFRNTEAFF
TRBV18	.	TRBJ2-1	CASSPVAGIYNEQFF
TRBV5-1	.	TRBJ2-7	CASSLATTSREQYF
TRBV6-6	.	TRBJ2-6	CASSYQANVLTF
TRBV27	.	TRBJ2-2	CASRYGTNTGELFF
TRBV9	.	TRBJ2-1	CASSLRTSGTTSYNEQFF
TRBV28	few	TRBJ2-3	CASSSSLADSTDTQYF
TRBV6-1	.	TRBJ1-2	CASSEGGLIYGYTF
TRBV28	.	TRBJ2-7	CASGTSWSRYEQYF
TRBV4-1	few	TRBJ2-4	CASSQVRTGDNIQYF
TRBV29-1	.	TRBJ2-1	CSVALGASGYNEQFF
TRBV2	.	TRBJ2-3	CASSEWLAGGTDTQYF
TRBV5-1	.	TRBJ1-1	CASSARTGRTEAFF
TRBV7-3	.	TRBJ2-1	CASSLKMAGASNEQFF
TRBV6-5	.	TRBJ2-3	CASSWTSGSRTDTQYF
TRBV28	.	TRBJ2-3	CASSPQAGGPKDTQYF
TRBV30	few	TRBJ1-6	CAWKPSSYNSPLHF
TRBV6-6	.	TRBJ2-5	CASSYGGRQETQYF
TRBV2	.	TRBJ2-3	CASSERGLVNTQYF
TRBV2	.	TRBJ2-7	CASRRQDNSYEQYF
TRBV9	.	TRBJ2-3	CASSVGRVGTDTQYF
TRBV27	.	TRBJ1-1	CASRAIWSTEAFF
TRBV7-2	.	TRBJ2-7	CASSSASGKGSYEQYF
TRBV4-2	.	TRBJ2-7	CASSHASGSSYEQYF
TRBV6-1	.	.	CASSEAGTGRLAGLPYEQYF
TRBV7-6	.	TRBJ2-7	CASSRGGLAGVRQYF
TRBV7-2	.	TRBJ2-7	CASSRLAGVPSYEQYF
TRBV10-3	.	TRBJ2-3	CAIRATSGVSTDTQYF
TRBV9	.	TRBJ1-1	CASGEGMNTEAFF
TRBV6-1	.	TRBJ2-1	CASTTIRTGAGEQFF
TRBV4-1	once	TRBJ2-7	CASSQDFDEQYF
TRBV14	once	TRBJ2-7	CASSPLRGDSYEQYF
TRBV7-2	once	TRBJ2-1	CASSSSSGATYNEQFF
TRBV9	.	TRBJ1-1	CASSRGAGTGAFF
TRBV7-3	.	TRBJ1-1	CASSLQPNTEAFF
TRBV9	.	TRBJ2-7	CASSPRTSGSHEQYF
TRBV7-9	.	TRBJ2-7	CASSSGTAQSNEQYF
TRBV6-5	once	TRBJ1-1	CASSWTDRKNTEAFF
TRBV5-6	.	TRBJ2-6	CASSPELAGTAAGANVLTF
TRBV30	.	TRBJ2-2	CAWSVRLNTGELFF
TRBV30	.	TRBJ1-3	CAWSVGRDGNTIYF
TRBV27	.	TRBJ2-3	CASSLGAGGSVFTDTQYF
TRBV5-1	.	TRBJ1-2	CASSTKPGDRQLHGYTF
TRBV19	once	TRBJ1-5	CASSIDRASNQPQHF
TRBV5-1	.	TRBJ2-1	CASSLPLATHDEQFF
TRBV18	.	TRBJ2-3	CASSPLERGGRSVHTQYF
TRBV2	many	TRBJ1-3	CASSPLGVLSGNTIYF
TRBV5-4	.	TRBJ1-2	CASSSAGAYTF